This TCR beta chain was recovered during a study of T cell responses to AZD1222 COVID-19 vaccine. General study results and limits: Mostly white British, mostly female donors; authors suggested clonal diversity may be underestimated. Mapped onto spike, vaccine-associated CD4 TCRs spanned it and were dominant at 160-218 and 743-854. Researchers took repertoire samples only after the peak T cell response had come.

The repertoire was sequenced with immunoSEQ multiplex PCR; TCRdb's copy has only in-frame clones and lacks some. The sample yields some 200,000 clones, 85% to 90% seen once. Trimming cost V 3 bases and J 7 bases, with 21 bases left between them. Germline V lookup: CDR1 MNHEY, CDR2 SVGAGI. CDR3 length: 16 amino acids. About this clone: Antigen: not known.

The genes are TRBV6-5 and TRBJ1-2; D might be TRBD1 (5 bases). Sequenced material: peripheral blood, taken on day 0 of AZD1222 vaccination. The TCR was taken from an adult in good health. CDR3 residues: CASSYSGASGGAGYTF. Here the CDR3 DNA reads TGTGCCAGCAGTTATTCCGGGGCTTCCGGGGGTGCTGGCTACACCTTC.